These 3 T cell receptor beta chains came from one sample sequenced in a study of T cell responses to AZD1222 COVID-19 vaccine. Clones were read by immunoSEQ multiplex PCR, and TCRdb kept only the in-frame ones, dropping some. The sample includes approximately 170,000 clones, 85% to 90% seen only once; the top ten take roughly 6.9%. The sequences come from peripheral blood, collected on day 0 of AZD1222 vaccination. The receptors originated from an adult in good health.

The V call is TRBV6-5, the J call TRBJ2-3; D unresolved. Between the trimmed V and J ends, which lost 0 bases and 6 bases, there was a span of 7 bases. CDR3 size: 13 residues. CDR1 is MNHEY and CDR2 is SVGAGI in the germline V gene. The CDR3 is CASSYSRIDTQYF. The CDR3, as DNA: TGTGCCAGCAGTTACTCGAGAATTGATACGCAGTATTTT.

The chain is built from TRBV2 and TRBJ1-5; tentative D call: TRBD1 (5 bases). Trimming took 5 bases from V and 0 from J, leaving 11 bases between them. CDR3 length equals 15 residues. Per germline, CDR1 SNHLY and CDR2 FYNNEI. The CDR3 spells CASSNQGNSNQPQHF. In DNA, the CDR3 is TGTGCCAGCAGTAACCAGGGAAATAGCAATCAGCCCCAGCATTTT.

V is TRBV7-2 and J is TRBJ2-2; 12 positions agree with TRBD2. The germline V gene encodes CDR1 SGHTA and CDR2 FQGNSA. The CDR3 covers 17 residues. The V segment lost 8 bases and the J segment 2 bases; nucleotides outside the gene matches: 9. The CDR3: CASSLLAGGGNTGELFF. The CDR3 DNA follows: TGTGCCAGCTCCTTACTAGCGGGGGGCGGAAACACCGGGGAGCTGTTTTTT.